This T cell receptor (beta chain) is drawn from a study of T-cell memory formation after mild COVID-19 (dated by TCRdb to the early 2020s). Study-level background: TCR sequence clusters from the two donors were found to be largely donor specific. Longitudinal TCRalpha and TCRbeta repertoire sequencing tracked T-cell clones expanding and contracting after mild COVID-19 in two donors. Two young, previously healthy adult volunteers, one female and one male, were included in the cohort. Overall study results and their limits: The second-wave clones that peaked on day 37 were not confirmed to be SARS-CoV-2 specific. Some responding clones were detected in pre-infection memory, suggesting pre-existing cross-reactive memory T cells joined the SARS-CoV-2 response. The study covered only a couple of mild cases, and larger cohorts including severe cases with pre-infection samples were considered necessary. Contracting CD4+ clones were located mainly in the CM and EM memory subsets, whereas CD8+ clones were found to be enriched in EMRA. Clones contracting from day 15 to 85 had balanced CD4/CD8 phenotypes, while a second wave expanding from day 15 to 37 was biased towards CD4+.

Sequencing relied on an Illumina NovaSeq 6000. TCRalpha and TCRbeta cDNA libraries were built by 5'RACE with constant-segment primers, adding sample barcodes and unique molecular identifiers. RNA was extracted from every sample with Trizol reagent. Libraries were amplified in two PCR steps, with a second sample barcode and Illumina TruSeq adapters added in the second step. The libraries were sequenced on an Illumina NovaSeq using 2 x 150 bp paired-end reads. Under the source paper's analysis protocol: With migec v1.2.7, reads were demultiplexed and then collapsed into UMI-guided consensus sequences. Using mixcr v2.1.11, UMI consensuses were aligned to TRA and TRB V and J templates and then assembled into clonotypes. A clonotype was counted as expanded or contracted only if both edgeR and NoisET called the change significant, with noise models trained on biological replicates. For edgeR calls, the thresholds were a false discovery rate-adjusted p below 0.01 and a log2 fold-change of 1. As an exploratory analysis of dynamics, max-normalized trajectories of the 1000 most abundant clonotypes were examined with PCA combined with hierarchical clustering. Separately sequenced CD4+ and CD8+ repertoires were used to assign the CD4 or CD8 phenotype of responding clones. TCRdb redid the processing of the public reads, applying fastp at Q25 and MiXCR, and retained in-frame beta chains. Identical CDR3 proteins give one entry, which carries the most common genes and DNA. These V and J calls derive from TCRdb rather than the authors' analysis. Across this sample there are a few hundred thousand distinct CDR3 sequences, with 15% to 20% seen only once. 20% to 25% of the sample belongs to the ten largest clones.

This clonotype came up a few times. Its recognized antigen is unknown. Base qualities are not recorded, but no much larger clone differs from it by a single base. Ficoll-Paque density gradient centrifugation was the method used to isolate PBMCs. Sequencing used PBMCs or a T cell subset sorted from them (not recorded which). The receptor comes from a man in his late teens or twenties who had mild COVID-19 (a few samples of this study predate the infection). The sample titles of this study are shuffled in the database, so cell type and time point are left out; the donor was told from shared clones.

The bases are TGTGCCAGCAGATCCCCGGGGGGCAAAGAGACCCAGTACTTC. It translates as CASRSPGGKETQYF. The chain is made from TRBV11-2 and TRBJ2-5, with a tentative D gene TRBD2 over 7 matching bases. The CDR3 measures 14 amino acids from cysteine to phenylalanine. Just CDR3 DNA is preserved here, 42 bases in frame from base 1. V drops 6 bases and J drops 3 bases, leaving 14 bases in between. From a lookup of the germline V gene, CDR1 and CDR2 are SGHAT and FQNNGV.